This T cell receptor beta chain was identified during a study of technical replicates of blood from four donors. The CDR3 sequence is 14 residues long. Germline lookup yields CDR1 SNHLY and CDR2 FYNNEI. Trimming shortened V by 6 bases and J by 1 base, and 9 bases separated the two germline ends. This table comes from immunoSEQ multiplex PCR, and its TCRdb copy is limited to in-frame clones, with some not included. The table records around 13,000 clones, around four fifths of them present only once. This clone showed up just once. The chain is built from TRBV2 and TRBJ2-2, with D possibly TRBD1 on 5 matching bases. Source material: PBMCs. The receptor was derived from a human donor in good health. DNA of the CDR3: TGTGCCAGCAGGGCAGGGTGGAACACCGGGGAGCTGTTTTTT. The encoded protein is CASRAGWNTGELFF.